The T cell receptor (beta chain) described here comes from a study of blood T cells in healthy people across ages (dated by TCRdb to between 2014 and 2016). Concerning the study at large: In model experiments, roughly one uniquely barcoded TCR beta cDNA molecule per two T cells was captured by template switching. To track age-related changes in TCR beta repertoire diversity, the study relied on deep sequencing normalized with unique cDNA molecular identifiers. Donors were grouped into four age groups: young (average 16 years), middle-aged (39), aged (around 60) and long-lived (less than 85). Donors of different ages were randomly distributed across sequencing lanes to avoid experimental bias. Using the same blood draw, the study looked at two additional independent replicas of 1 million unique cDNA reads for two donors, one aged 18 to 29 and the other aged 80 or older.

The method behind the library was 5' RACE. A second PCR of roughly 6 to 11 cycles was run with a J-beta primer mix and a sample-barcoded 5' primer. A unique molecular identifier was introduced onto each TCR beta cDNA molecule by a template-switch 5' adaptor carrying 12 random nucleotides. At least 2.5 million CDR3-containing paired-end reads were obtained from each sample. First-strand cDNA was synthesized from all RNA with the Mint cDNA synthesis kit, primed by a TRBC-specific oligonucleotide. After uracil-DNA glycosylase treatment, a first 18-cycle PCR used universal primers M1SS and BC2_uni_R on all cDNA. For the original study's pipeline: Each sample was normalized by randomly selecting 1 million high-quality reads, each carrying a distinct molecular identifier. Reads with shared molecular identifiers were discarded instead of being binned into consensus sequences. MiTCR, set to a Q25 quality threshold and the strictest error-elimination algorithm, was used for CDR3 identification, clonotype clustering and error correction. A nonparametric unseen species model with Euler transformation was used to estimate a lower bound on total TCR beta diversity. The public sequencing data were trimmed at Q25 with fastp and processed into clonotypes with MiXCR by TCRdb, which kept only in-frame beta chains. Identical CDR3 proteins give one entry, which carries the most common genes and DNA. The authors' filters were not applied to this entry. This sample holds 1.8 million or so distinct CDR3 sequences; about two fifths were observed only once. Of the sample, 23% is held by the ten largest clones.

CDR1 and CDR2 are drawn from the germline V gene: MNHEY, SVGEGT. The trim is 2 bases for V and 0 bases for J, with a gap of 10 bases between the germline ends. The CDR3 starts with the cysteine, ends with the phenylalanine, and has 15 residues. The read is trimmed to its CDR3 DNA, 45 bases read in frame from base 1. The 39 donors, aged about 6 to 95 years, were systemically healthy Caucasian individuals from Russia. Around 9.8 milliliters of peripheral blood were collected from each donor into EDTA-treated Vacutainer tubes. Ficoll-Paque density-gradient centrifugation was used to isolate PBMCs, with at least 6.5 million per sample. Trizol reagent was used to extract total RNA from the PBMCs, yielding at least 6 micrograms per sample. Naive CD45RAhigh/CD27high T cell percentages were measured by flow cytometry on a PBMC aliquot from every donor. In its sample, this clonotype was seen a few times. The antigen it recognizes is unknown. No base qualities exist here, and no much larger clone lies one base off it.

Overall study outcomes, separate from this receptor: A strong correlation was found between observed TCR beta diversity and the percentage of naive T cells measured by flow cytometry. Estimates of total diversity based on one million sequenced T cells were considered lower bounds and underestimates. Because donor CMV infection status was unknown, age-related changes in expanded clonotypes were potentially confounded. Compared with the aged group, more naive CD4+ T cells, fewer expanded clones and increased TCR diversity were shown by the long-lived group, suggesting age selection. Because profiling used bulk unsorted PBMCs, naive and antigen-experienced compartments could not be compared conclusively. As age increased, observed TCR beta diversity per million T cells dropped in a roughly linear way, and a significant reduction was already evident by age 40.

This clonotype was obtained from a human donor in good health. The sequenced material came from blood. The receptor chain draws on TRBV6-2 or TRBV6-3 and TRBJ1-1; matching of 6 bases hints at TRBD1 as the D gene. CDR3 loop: CASSYPGGMNTEAFF. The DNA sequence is TGTGCCAGCAGTTACCCGGGGGGCATGAACACTGAAGCTTTCTTT.